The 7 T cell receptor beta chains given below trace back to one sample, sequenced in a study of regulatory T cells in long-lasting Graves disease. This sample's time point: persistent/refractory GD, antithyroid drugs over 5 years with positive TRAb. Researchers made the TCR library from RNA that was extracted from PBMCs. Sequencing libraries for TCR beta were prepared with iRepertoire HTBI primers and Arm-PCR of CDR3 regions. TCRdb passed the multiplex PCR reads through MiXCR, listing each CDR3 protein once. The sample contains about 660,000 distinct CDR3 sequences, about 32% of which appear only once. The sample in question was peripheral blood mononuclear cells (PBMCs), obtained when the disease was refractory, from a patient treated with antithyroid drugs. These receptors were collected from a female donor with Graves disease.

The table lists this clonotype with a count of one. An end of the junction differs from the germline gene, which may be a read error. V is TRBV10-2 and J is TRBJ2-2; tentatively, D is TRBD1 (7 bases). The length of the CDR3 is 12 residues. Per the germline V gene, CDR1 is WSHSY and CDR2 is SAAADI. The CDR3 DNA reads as TGCGCCAGCAGGACAGGGACCGGGGGGCTGTTTTTT. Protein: CASRTGTGGLFF.

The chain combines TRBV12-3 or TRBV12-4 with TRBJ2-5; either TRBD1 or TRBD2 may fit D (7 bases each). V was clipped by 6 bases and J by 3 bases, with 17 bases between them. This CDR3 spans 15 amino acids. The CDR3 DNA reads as TGTGCCAGCAGATTAAGGTCAGGGGGGGAAGAGACCCAGTACTTC. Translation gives CASRLRSGGEETQYF.

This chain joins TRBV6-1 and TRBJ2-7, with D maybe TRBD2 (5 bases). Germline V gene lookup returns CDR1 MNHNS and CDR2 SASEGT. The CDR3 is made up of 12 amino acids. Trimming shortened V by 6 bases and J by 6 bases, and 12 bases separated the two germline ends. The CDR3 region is CASRTNSGEQYF. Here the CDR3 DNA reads TGTGCCAGCAGAACGAACAGCGGCGAGCAGTACTTC.

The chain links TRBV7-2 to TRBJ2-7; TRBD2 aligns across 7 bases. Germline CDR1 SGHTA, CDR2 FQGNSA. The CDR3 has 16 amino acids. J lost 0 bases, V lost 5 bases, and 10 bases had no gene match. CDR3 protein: CASSALVGGSSYEQYF. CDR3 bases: TGTGCCAGCAGCGCCCTGGTGGGCGGGAGCTCCTACGAGCAGTACTTC. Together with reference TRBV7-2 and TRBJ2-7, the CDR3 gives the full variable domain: GAGVSQSPSNKVTEKGKDVELRCDPISGHTALYWYRQSLGQGLEFLIYFQGNSAPDKSGLPSDRFSAERTGGSVSTLTIQRTQQEDSAVYLCASSALVGGSSYEQYFGPGTRLTVT.

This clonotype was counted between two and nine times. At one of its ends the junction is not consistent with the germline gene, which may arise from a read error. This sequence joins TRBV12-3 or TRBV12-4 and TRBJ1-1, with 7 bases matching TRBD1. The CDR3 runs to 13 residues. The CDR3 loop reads CASSLQGNAEAFF. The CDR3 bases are TGTGCCAGCAGCCTACAGGGGAACGCTGAAGCTTTCTTT.

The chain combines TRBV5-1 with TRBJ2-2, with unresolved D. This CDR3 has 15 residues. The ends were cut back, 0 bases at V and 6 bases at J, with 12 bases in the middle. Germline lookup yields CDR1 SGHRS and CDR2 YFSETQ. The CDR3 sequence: CASSLASVTPGELFF. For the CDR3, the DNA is TGCGCCAGCAGCTTGGCCTCGGTAACACCCGGGGAGCTGTTTTTT.

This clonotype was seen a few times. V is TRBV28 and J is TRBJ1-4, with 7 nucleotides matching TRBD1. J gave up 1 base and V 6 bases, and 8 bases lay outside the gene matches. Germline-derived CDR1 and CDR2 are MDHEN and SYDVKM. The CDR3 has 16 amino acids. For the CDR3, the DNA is TGTGCCAGCAGCTTCGACAGGGAGGTAACTAATGAAAAACTGTTTTTT. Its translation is CASSFDREVTNEKLFF. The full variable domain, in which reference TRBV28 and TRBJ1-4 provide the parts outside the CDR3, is DVKVTQSSRYLVKRTGEKVFLECVQDMDHENMFWYRQDPGLGLRLIYFSYDVKMKEKGDIPEGYSVSREKKERFSLILESASTNQTSMYLCASSFDREVTNEKLFFGSGTQLSVL.